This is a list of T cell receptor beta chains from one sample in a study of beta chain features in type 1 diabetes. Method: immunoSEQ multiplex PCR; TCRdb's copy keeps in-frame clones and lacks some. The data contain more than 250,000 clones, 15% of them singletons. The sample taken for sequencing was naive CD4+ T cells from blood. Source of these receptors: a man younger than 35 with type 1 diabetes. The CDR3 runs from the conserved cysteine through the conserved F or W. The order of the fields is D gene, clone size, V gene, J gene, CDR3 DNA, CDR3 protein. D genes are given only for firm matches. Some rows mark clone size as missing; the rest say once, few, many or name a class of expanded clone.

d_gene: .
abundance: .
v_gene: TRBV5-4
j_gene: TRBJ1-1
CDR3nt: TGTGCCAGCAGCTCCGGGACACTGGGGAGGGAAACTGAAGCTTTCTTT
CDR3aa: CASSSGTLGRETEAFF

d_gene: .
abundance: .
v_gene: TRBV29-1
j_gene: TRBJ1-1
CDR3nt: TGCAGCGTTGGGGGGCGCCTGAACACTGAAGCTTTCTTT
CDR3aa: CSVGGRLNTEAFF

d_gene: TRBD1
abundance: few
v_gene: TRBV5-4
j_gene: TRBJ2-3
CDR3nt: TGTGCCAGCAGCGGGACAGGGGGGCTCACTACGGGACGGGATACGCAGTATTTT
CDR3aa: CASSGTGGLTTGRDTQYF

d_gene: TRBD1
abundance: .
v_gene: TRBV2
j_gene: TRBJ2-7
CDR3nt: TGTGCCAGCAGTAAAGAGGGGGCAGGGCAGTACTTC
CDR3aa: CASSKEGAGQYF

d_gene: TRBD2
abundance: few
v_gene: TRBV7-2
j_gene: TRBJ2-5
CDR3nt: TGTGCCAGCAGCTCTGTCCTAGCGGGGCAAGAGACCCAGTACTTC
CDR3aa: CASSSVLAGQETQYF

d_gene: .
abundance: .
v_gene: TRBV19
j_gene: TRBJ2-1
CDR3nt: TGTGCCAGTACCCCTGGCGGGACAGTCTACAATGAGCAGTTCTTC
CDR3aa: CASTPGGTVYNEQFF

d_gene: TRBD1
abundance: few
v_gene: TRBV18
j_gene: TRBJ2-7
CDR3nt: TGTGCCAGCTCCGTCCTTACAGGGGACGAGCAGTACTTC
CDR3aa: CASSVLTGDEQYF

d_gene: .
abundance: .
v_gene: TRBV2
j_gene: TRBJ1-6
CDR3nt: TGTGCCAGCACGAGGGAAAACTATAATTCACCCCTCCACTTT
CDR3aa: CASTRENYNSPLHF

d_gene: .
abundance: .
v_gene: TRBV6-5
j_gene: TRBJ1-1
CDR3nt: TGTGCCAGCAGCCCCAGGGGATGGAACACTGAAGCTTTCTTT
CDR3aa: CASSPRGWNTEAFF

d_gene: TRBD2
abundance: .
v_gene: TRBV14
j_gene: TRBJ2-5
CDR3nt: TGTGCCAGCAGCCAAATCGGGACTAGCGGGGTAGAGACCCAGTACTTC
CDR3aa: CASSQIGTSGVETQYF

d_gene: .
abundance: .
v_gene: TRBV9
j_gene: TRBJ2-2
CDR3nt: TGTGCCAGCAGCGCCGGACAGAACACCGGGGAGCTGTTTTTT
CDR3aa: CASSAGQNTGELFF

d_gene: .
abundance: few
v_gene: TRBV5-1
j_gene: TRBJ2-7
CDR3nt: TGCGCCAGCAGCTTGAAAGCGGCCTCCTACGAGCAGTACTTC
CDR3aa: CASSLKAASYEQYF

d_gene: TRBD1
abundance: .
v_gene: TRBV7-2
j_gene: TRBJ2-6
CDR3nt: TGTGCCAGCATAATAGGGGGCGCAGGGGCCAACGTCCTGACTTTC
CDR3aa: CASIIGGAGANVLTF

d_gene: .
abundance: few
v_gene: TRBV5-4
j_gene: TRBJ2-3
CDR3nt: TGTGCCAGCAGCTCGGGTGCCACAGATACGCAGTATTTT
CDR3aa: CASSSGATDTQYF

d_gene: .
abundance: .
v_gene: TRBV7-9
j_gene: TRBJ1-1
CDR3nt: TGTGCCAGCAGCTTTACCGGGGGCACTGAAGCTTTCTTT
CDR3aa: CASSFTGGTEAFF

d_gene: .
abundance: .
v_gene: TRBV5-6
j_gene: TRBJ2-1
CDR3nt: TGTGCCAGCAGCTTGCTTAGCAGGGGCATTGAGCAGTTCTTC
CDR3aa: CASSLLSRGIEQFF

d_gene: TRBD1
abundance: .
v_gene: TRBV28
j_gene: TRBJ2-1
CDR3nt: TGTGCCAGCAGTTCGACAGGGGAGCGCTACAATGAGCAGTTCTTC
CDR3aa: CASSSTGERYNEQFF

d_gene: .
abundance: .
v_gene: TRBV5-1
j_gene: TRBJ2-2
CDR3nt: TGCGCCAGCAGGCCCGGGACACCAAACACCGGGGAGCTGTTTTTT
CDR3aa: CASRPGTPNTGELFF

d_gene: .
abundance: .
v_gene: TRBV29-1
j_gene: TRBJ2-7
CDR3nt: TGCAGCGCCCGCGTTGCCGTGATCTCCTACGAGCAGTACTTC
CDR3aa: CSARVAVISYEQYF

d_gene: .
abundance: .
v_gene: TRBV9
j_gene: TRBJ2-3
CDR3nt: TGTGCCAGCAGCGTAGAGCCTGACACAGATACGCAGTATTTT
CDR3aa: CASSVEPDTDTQYF

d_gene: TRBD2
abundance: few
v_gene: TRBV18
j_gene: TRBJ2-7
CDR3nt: TGTGCCAGCTCACGGGGACTAGCGGTCATCTACGAGCAGTACTTC
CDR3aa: CASSRGLAVIYEQYF

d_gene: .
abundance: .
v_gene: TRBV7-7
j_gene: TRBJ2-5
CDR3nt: TGTGCCAGCAGCCCCTGGACAGAGCAAGAGACCCAGTACTTC
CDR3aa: CASSPWTEQETQYF

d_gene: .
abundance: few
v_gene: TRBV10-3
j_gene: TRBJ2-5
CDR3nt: TGTGCCATCAGGGAAGGGGGAATACAGACCCAGTACTTC
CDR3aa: CAIREGGIQTQYF

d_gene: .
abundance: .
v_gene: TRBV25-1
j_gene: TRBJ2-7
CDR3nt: TGTGCCAGCAGTGAACAGGGGACGGTCGAGCAGTACTTC
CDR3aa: CASSEQGTVEQYF

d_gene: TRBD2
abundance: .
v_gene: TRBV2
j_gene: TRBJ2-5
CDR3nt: TGTGCCAGCAGTGAAGCAGGTACTAGCGGGGGGGTCCAAGAGACCCAGTACTTC
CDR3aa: CASSEAGTSGGVQETQYF

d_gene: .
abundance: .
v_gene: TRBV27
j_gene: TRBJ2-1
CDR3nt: TGTGCCAGCGCCGACGGGAGCTCCTACAATGAGCAGTTCTTC
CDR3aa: CASADGSSYNEQFF

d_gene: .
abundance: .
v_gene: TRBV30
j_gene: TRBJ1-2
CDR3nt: TGTGCCTGGAGCGCACTCACTGGGGGGGCGAGTGGCTACACCTTC
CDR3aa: CAWSALTGGASGYTF

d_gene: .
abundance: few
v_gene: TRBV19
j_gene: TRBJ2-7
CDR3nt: TGTGCCAGTAGTGCAGGGGCTGGGGCAATCTACGAGCAGTACTTC
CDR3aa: CASSAGAGAIYEQYF

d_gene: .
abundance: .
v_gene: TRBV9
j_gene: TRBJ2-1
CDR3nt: TGTGCCAGCAGCGTATTAGAATCCTCCTACAATGAGCAGTTCTTC
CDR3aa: CASSVLESSYNEQFF

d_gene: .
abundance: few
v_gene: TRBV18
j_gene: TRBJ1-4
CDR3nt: TGTGCCAGCTCACGGTCCAGGGGCGAAAAACTGTTTTTT
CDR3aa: CASSRSRGEKLFF

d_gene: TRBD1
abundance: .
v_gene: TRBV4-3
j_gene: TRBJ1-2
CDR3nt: TGCGCCAGCAGCCAGGTGTACAGGGGAGGCTACACCTTC
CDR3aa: CASSQVYRGGYTF

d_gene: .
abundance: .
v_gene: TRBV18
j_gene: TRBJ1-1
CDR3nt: TGTGCCAGCTCCCGGACAGTCAACACTGAAGCTTTCTTT
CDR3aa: CASSRTVNTEAFF

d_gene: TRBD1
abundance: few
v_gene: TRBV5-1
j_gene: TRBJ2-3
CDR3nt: TGCGCCAGCAGCACAGGGACAGGGGGCACAGATACGCAGTATTTT
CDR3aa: CASSTGTGGTDTQYF

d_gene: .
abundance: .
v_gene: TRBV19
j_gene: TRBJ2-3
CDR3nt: TGTGCCAGTAGTGCGGGGACCTTCACAGATACGCAGTATTTT
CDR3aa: CASSAGTFTDTQYF

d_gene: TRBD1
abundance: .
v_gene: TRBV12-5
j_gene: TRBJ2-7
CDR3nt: TGTGCTAGTGGTACCGACCTGGGACAGGGAGTAAGCGAGCAGTACTTC
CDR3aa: CASGTDLGQGVSEQYF

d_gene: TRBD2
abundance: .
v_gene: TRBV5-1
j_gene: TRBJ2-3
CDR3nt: TGCGCCAGCAGCCCCCGGACTAGCGGAACAGATACGCAGTATTTT
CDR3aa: CASSPRTSGTDTQYF

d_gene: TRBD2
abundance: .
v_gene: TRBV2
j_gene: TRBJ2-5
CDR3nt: TGTGCCAGCAGTCCCAGACTAGCGGGAGAGACCCAGTACTTC
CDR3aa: CASSPRLAGETQYF

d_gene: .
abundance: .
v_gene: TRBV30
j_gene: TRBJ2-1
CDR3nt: TGTGCCTGGGAACGGATACGCGGGGTCAATGAGCAGTTCTTC
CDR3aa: CAWERIRGVNEQFF

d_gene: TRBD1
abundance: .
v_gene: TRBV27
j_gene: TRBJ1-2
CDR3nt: TGTGCCAGCAGTGACAGGGCGGAGGTAGGAGGCTACACCTTC
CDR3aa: CASSDRAEVGGYTF

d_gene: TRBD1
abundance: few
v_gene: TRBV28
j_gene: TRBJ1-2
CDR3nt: TGTGCCAGCAGGGCCGCCGGGACAGGGAGCGGCTACACCTTC
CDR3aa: CASRAAGTGSGYTF

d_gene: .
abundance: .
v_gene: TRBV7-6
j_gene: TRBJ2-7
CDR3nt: TGTGCCAGCAGCCCCCGGGGGAGGACGACATACGAGCAGTACTTC
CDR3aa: CASSPRGRTTYEQYF

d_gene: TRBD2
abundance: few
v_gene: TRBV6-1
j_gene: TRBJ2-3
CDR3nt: TGTGCCAGCAGTGGTGATGCGGGAGGGCCAGATACGCAGTATTTT
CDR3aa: CASSGDAGGPDTQYF

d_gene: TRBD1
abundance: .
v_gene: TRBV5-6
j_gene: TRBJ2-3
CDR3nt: TGTGCCAGCAGCTTGCCCAGGGGGTTACCAGATACGCAGTATTTT
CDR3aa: CASSLPRGLPDTQYF

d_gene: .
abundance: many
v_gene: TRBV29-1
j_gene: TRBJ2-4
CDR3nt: TGCAGCGCCGGAGTGGCCAAAAACATTCAGTACTTC
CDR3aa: CSAGVAKNIQYF

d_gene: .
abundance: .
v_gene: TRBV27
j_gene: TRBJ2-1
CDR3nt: TGTGCCAGCAGCTCCGCCGGGCGGGGCTACAATGAGCAGTTCTTC
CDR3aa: CASSSAGRGYNEQFF

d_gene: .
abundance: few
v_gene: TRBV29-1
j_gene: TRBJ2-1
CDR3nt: TGCAGCGTTGATAGTTACAATGAGCAGTTCTTC
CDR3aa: CSVDSYNEQFF

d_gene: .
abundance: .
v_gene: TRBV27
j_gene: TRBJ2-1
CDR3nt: TGTGCCAGCAGTTTAGACTTCCCGCGCAGGCAGTTCTTC
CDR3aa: CASSLDFPRRQFF

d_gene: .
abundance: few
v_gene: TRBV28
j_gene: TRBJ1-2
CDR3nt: TGTGCCAGCAGCGGGCGGGGCAGTCCTAACTATGGCTACACCTTC
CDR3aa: CASSGRGSPNYGYTF

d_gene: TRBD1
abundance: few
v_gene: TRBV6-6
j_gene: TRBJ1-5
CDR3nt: TGTGCCAGCACCACCCGGGGACAGGCGCCCTATCAGCCCCAGCATTTT
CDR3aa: CASTTRGQAPYQPQHF

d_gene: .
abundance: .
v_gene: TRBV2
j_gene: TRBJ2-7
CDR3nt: TGTGCCAGCAGAAGATTCGGGGGCTACGAGCAGTACTTC
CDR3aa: CASRRFGGYEQYF